The 2 T cell receptor beta chains below come from one sample, sequenced in a study of blood T cells in healthy people across ages. A second PCR of 7 to 11 cycles used a sample-barcoded 5' primer and a J-beta primer mix. From the 5' RACE reads, TCRdb called clonotypes with MiXCR, one entry per CDR3 protein. Of about 1.4 million distinct CDR3 sequences in the sample, approximately 59% were seen once. Source material: blood. These receptors all come from a man aged 18 to 30 in good health.

The chain links TRBV28 to TRBJ1-4; possibly TRBD1 for D (6 bases). V gave up 7 bases and J gave up 8 bases, with 23 bases separating them. In germline, CDR1 is MDHEN, CDR2 SYDVKM. The CDR3 spans 16 residues. CDR3 residues: CASTDRTKGRPEKLFF. The CDR3 nucleotides are TGTGCCAGCACCGACAGGACCAAAGGGAGGCCCGAAAAACTGTTTTTT.

The J gene is TRBJ1-5, the V gene TRBV4-1; 9 bases fit TRBD1. After removal of 2 bases from V and 6 bases from J, the junction contained 5 bases not matched to a gene. The CDR3 length is 15 residues. Germline CDR1 and CDR2: MGHRA and YSYEKL. In nucleotides, the CDR3 is TGCGCCAGCAGCCAAACAGGGGGCGCGGTTCAGCCCCAGCATTTT. Its protein is CASSQTGGAVQPQHF.